The 25 T cell receptor beta chains listed next were all sequenced from one sample in a study of OX40 agonist ivuxolimab in advanced cancers. Profiling relied on immunoSEQ multiplex PCR, and the TCRdb table lists in-frame clones only, not all of them. The table lists some 79,000 clones, 80% to 95% of them singletons. This sample comprised CD4+ or CD8+ T cells sorted from blood, obtained in a trial of the OX40 agonist ivuxolimab. These receptors came from an adult with an advanced solid tumor such as melanoma, head and neck, liver or kidney cancer.

This chain links TRBV29-1 with TRBJ2-3; D is ambiguous. The V gene lost 6 bases and the J gene lost 2 bases, with 9 bases spanning the gap. This CDR3 has 12 amino acids. Germline CDR1 reads SQVTM; CDR2 reads ANQGSEA. The CDR3 bases are TGCAGCGTGGATGTTTACACAGATACGCAGTATTTT. This encodes CSVDVYTDTQYF.

The chain couples TRBV9 to TRBJ1-4; D perhaps matches TRBD1 (6 bases). Trimming took 4 bases from V and 5 from J, leaving 18 bases between them. This CDR3 has 16 residues. CDR1 and CDR2 from the germline V gene are SGDLS and YYNGEE. The CDR3 reads CASSLGQSGGNEKLFF. CDR3 nucleotide sequence: TGTGCCAGCAGCCTCGGACAGTCGGGAGGAAATGAAAAACTGTTTTTT.

The count of this clone is one. The chain links TRBV28 to TRBJ2-7; the match to TRBD2 covers 9 bases. The CDR3 is made up of 13 amino acids. Germline V lookup: CDR1 MDHEN, CDR2 SYDVKM. Trimming cost V 8 bases and J 5 bases; bases outside gene matches: 7. CDR3 bases: TGTGCCAGCCATCTTAGCGGGAGTAACGAGCAGTACTTC. Translated: CASHLSGSNEQYF.

The chain has TRBV6-1 and TRBJ1-2; D possibly corresponds to TRBD1 (5 bases). CDR3 length: 16 amino acids. In germline, CDR1 is MNHNS, CDR2 SASEGT. The germline V and J ends were trimmed by 3 bases and 7 bases, with 21 bases remaining between them. The CDR3 spells CASSDHPGGALGGYTF. In DNA, the CDR3 is TGTGCCAGCAGTGACCACCCTGGAGGGGCTCTAGGTGGCTACACCTTC.

The chain is built from TRBV19 and TRBJ2-7; TRBD2 is a possible D gene (7 bases). With 0 bases removed from V and 2 bases from J, the gap between germline ends came to 11 bases. Germline-derived CDR1 and CDR2 are LNHDA and SQIVND (reference sequence). The CDR3 sequence is 15 residues long. Written as DNA, the CDR3 is TGTGCCAGTAGTATAGATGCGCGGGGGCCCTACGAGCAGTACTTC. Its protein is CASSIDARGPYEQYF.

A single count supports this clone. CDR3 nucleotide sequence: TGTGCCAGCAGCTTAGCGAGCGGGAGCTCCTACAATGAGCAGTTCTTC. It specifies CASSLASGSSYNEQFF. The genes are TRBV7-2 and TRBJ2-1; the match to TRBD2 covers 8 bases. J lost 0 bases, V lost 0 bases, and 1 base had no gene match. Germline V CDR1 and CDR2: SGHTA, FQGNSA. This CDR3 contains 16 residues.

The chain links TRBV7-6 to TRBJ2-1, with D uncertain. V lost 3 bases and J 7 bases, leaving 13 bases between the germline ends. The germline V gene has CDR1 SGHVS and CDR2 FNYEAQ. The CDR3 consists of 14 residues. CDR3 DNA sequence: TGTGCCAGCAGCTTTTCTACCTCAAAAAATGAGCAGTTCTTC. The encoded protein is CASSFSTSKNEQFF.

This clone was observed a single time. The chain is built from TRBV5-1 and TRBJ1-1; D might be TRBD1 (6 bases). V lost 0 bases and J 0 bases, leaving 9 bases between the germline ends. The CDR3 is 15 amino acids. Per the germline V gene, CDR1 is SGHRS and CDR2 is YFSETQ. CDR3 protein: CASSLDRAMNTEAFF. CDR3 bases: TGCGCCAGCAGCTTGGACAGGGCAATGAACACTGAAGCTTTCTTT.

This chain uses TRBV5-1 with TRBJ1-5; 10 nucleotides agree with TRBD1. J was trimmed by 2 bases and V by 4 bases; bases with no gene match: 3. Germline-derived CDR1 and CDR2 are SGHRS and YFSETQ. The CDR3 spans 15 residues. The CDR3 sequence is CASSPGQGGNQPQHF. The CDR3 DNA reads as TGCGCCAGCAGCCCCGGACAGGGGGGCAATCAGCCCCAGCATTTT.

The V call is TRBV2, the J call TRBJ1-4; D remains ambiguous. The CDR3 totals 12 residues. Germline V gene data show CDR1 as SNHLY and CDR2 as FYNNEI. V was cut by 4 bases and J by 8 bases, with 8 bases left in between. The CDR3 DNA sequence: TGTGCCAGCAGTGTAATAGAGGAAAAACTGTTTTTT. Translating gives CASSVIEEKLFF.

This sequence joins TRBV7-9 and TRBJ2-3, with D unclear. Germline values: CDR1 SEHNR, CDR2 FQNEAQ (reference sequence). V was trimmed by 6 bases and J by 0 bases, leaving 10 bases between them. The CDR3 is made up of 14 amino acids. In nucleotides, the CDR3 is TGTGCCAGCAGGACGACGGTTAGCACAGATACGCAGTATTTT. This gives the protein CASRTTVSTDTQYF.

This chain uses TRBV19 with TRBJ2-1, with 13 bases identical to TRBD2. The germline gives CDR1 LNHDA, CDR2 SQIVND (reference sequence). After removal of 4 bases from V and 6 bases from J, the junction contained 6 bases not matched to a gene. This CDR3 has 16 amino acids. CDR3 nucleotide sequence: TGTGCCAGTAGTAGCCAACTAGCGGGAGGGCCCAATGAGCAGTTCTTC. It specifies CASSSQLAGGPNEQFF. Looking up the rest from reference TRBV19 and TRBJ2-1 gives the full variable domain: DGGITQSPKYLFRKEGQNVTLSCEQNLNHDAMYWYRQDPGQGLRLIYYSQIVNDFQKGDIAEGYSVSREKKESFPLTVTSAQKNPTAFYLCASSSQLAGGPNEQFFGPGTRLTVL.

This clone came up once. The J gene is TRBJ2-6, the V gene TRBV5-1; the D is unclear. This CDR3 is built from 14 residues. Germline CDR1 reads SGHRS; CDR2 reads YFSETQ. With 0 bases removed from V and 0 bases from J, the gap between germline ends came to 1 base. The CDR3 reads CASSLGSGANVLTF. CDR3 nucleotides: TGCGCCAGCAGCTTGGGCTCTGGGGCCAACGTCCTGACTTTC. The whole variable domain, filled in from reference TRBV5-1 and TRBJ2-6, reads KAGVTQTPRYLIKTRGQQVTLSCSPISGHRSVSWYQQTPGQGLQFLFEYFSETQRNKGNFPGRFSGRQFSNSRSEMNVSTLELGDSALYLCASSLGSGANVLTFGAGSRLTVL.

The V and J genes are TRBV7-2 and TRBJ2-3; 7 bases are shared with TRBD2. The CDR3 covers 13 residues. The V gene end was trimmed by 6 bases and the J gene end by 5 bases; junction bases not matched to a gene: 5. Germline CDR1 is SGHTA and CDR2 is FQGNSA. The CDR3 here is CASRSGIQDTQYF. The CDR3 DNA is TGTGCCAGCAGGAGCGGGATACAAGATACGCAGTATTTT.

This chain uses TRBV5-4 with TRBJ2-5; 9 nucleotides match TRBD1. The J call may not be correct, given that the DNA end is closer to TRBJ2-7. Germline V lookup: CDR1 SGHNT, CDR2 YYREEE (reference sequence). This CDR3 region has 14 residues. CDR3 bases: TGTGCCAGCAGCACGGGACAGGGCTCCTACGAGCAGTACTTC. Its protein product is CASSTGQGSYEQYF.

The rearrangement joins TRBV7-2 to TRBJ1-1; the match to TRBD1 covers 7 bases. The CDR3 has 15 residues. Per the germline V gene, CDR1 is SGHTA and CDR2 is FQGNSA. After removal of 5 bases from V and 1 base from J, the junction contained 7 bases not matched to a gene. The CDR3 nucleotides read TGTGCCAGCAGCCTTGTTACAGGGGCGAACACTGAAGCTTTCTTT. Translating it yields CASSLVTGANTEAFF.

This clone was found a few times. The rearrangement links TRBV18 to TRBJ2-7; TRBD2 matches at 11 bases. Germline V gene data show CDR1 as KGHSH and CDR2 as LQKENI. CDR3 size: 14 residues. After removal of 5 bases from V and 5 bases from J, the junction contained 5 bases not matched to a gene. For the CDR3, the DNA is TGTGCCAGCTCAGCGACTAGCGGGAACAACGAGCAGTACTTC. Translation gives CASSATSGNNEQYF.

Details on this clone: Distinct nucleotide sequences in the sample also encode this CDR3. The J gene is TRBJ1-5, the V gene TRBV29-1; D not certain. The germline CDR1 and CDR2 sequences are SQVTM and ANQGSEA. Trimming stripped 5 bases from V and 6 bases from J, with 11 bases between. The CDR3 is 12 amino acids. Here the CDR3 DNA reads TGCAGCGTTCGCACAGAGGGTCAGCCCCAGCATTTT. This encodes CSVRTEGQPQHF.

This clone was seen just once. The V and J genes are TRBV5-4 and TRBJ2-3, with D perhaps assigned TRBD1 or TRBD2 (6 bases each). Per germline, CDR1 SGHNT and CDR2 YYREEE (reference sequence). This CDR3 contains 17 residues. V dropped 4 bases and J dropped 2 bases, with 20 bases sitting between them. The chain's CDR3 is CASSLGGGQIATDTQYF. DNA of the CDR3: TGTGCCAGCAGCCTCGGGGGTGGACAGATAGCCACAGATACGCAGTATTTT.

The chain combines TRBV19 with TRBJ2-4; no clear D. Trimming took off 5 bases at V and 0 bases at J, with 8 bases between the two ends. The CDR3 runs 14 residues. Germline V gives CDR1 LNHDA, CDR2 SQIVND (reference sequence). The CDR3 DNA reads TGTGCCAGTAGTGGCACAAAAGCCAAAAACATTCAGTACTTC. It translates to CASSGTKAKNIQYF.

The CDR3 coding sequence is TGCGCCAGCAGCCAAGATCCCCCCCACAGATACACAGATACGCAGTATTTT. Protein sequence: CASSQDPPHRYTDTQYF. The V and J genes are TRBV4-1 and TRBJ2-3, with D uncertain. The CDR3 has 17 amino acids. CDR1 is MGHRA, CDR2 YSYEKL, per germline. Trimming shortened V by 0 bases and J by 2 bases, and 15 bases separated the two germline ends.

The chain has TRBV9 and TRBJ2-2, with TRBD1 identical over 10 bases. Trimming took 3 bases from V and 5 from J; bases not matched to a gene: 13. Per the germline V gene, CDR1 is SGDLS and CDR2 is YYNGEE. This CDR3 has 18 amino acids. CDR3 region: CASSDRDRGRIGTGELFF. The CDR3 DNA follows: TGTGCCAGCAGCGACCGGGACAGGGGCAGGATTGGGACCGGGGAGCTGTTTTTT.

This chain connects TRBV19 to TRBJ1-5; 8 bases are a match to TRBD1. Germline V gene data show CDR1 as LNHDA and CDR2 as SQIVND (reference sequence). V was clipped by 6 bases and J by 2 bases; unmatched bases: 15. This CDR3 has 18 amino acids. The CDR3 sequence: CASRAILGTGSGNQPQHF. CDR3 bases: TGTGCCAGTAGAGCGATCCTCGGGACAGGTTCTGGCAATCAGCCCCAGCATTTT.

This chain uses TRBV11-2 with TRBJ2-4; the D call may be TRBD1 or TRBD2 (7 bases each). V shed 1 base and J shed 9 bases, with 22 bases lying between them. The CDR3 is made up of 17 amino acids. CDR1 and CDR2 from the germline V gene are SGHAT and FQNNGV. The CDR3 DNA reads as TGTGCCAGCAGCTTAGGTCGCAGGGGGGACTATAGAGGCATTCAGTACTTC. Amino acid sequence: CASSLGRRGDYRGIQYF.

About this clone: Other DNA sequences from this sample encode an identical CDR3 as well. The chain joins TRBV5-1 to TRBJ1-5, with D maybe TRBD1 (5 bases). CDR1 is SGHRS and CDR2 is YFSETQ in the germline V gene. The length of the CDR3 is 14 residues. V was trimmed by 1 base and J by 2 bases, leaving 7 bases between them. The CDR3 coding sequence is TGCGCCAGCAGCTTGACGGGGGGCAATCAGCCCCAGCATTTT. Protein sequence: CASSLTGGNQPQHF.